These 23 T cell receptor beta chains were all obtained from the same sample, sequenced in a study of metastatic and nonmetastatic thyroid tumors. The entire patient cohort was treatment-naive prior to thyroid surgery. TCRdb re-clonotyped the PCR reads via MiXCR. The sample records 25,000 to 35,000 clones, 16% being singletons. Sequencing was done on a sample of blood. These receptors were obtained from a female donor with papillary thyroid cancer or a benign thyroid nodule (not recorded which). Some clones in this sample may be carry-over from other donors' samples.

This clone occurred many times. Given a much more abundant clone one base away, this may be a read error. Other DNA sequences of this sample code for an identical CDR3. The V gene is TRBV12-3 or TRBV12-4, the J gene TRBJ2-5; 7 nucleotides line up with TRBD1. The CDR3 has 14 amino acids. Trimming removed 6 bases from V and 5 bases from J; junction bases left unmatched: 9. This chain's CDR3 is CASRQTGFRETQYF. CDR3 DNA: TGTGCCAGCAGGCAGACAGGGTTTCGGGAGACCCAGTACTTC.

This clone was seen many times. This sequence joins TRBV19 and TRBJ1-1, with D perhaps TRBD1 (5 bases). Germline CDR1 is LNHDA and CDR2 is SQIVND (reference sequence). The CDR3 consists of 17 residues. Trimming took off 4 bases at V and 3 bases at J, with 21 bases between the two ends. CDR3 nucleotide sequence: TGTGCCAGTAGTACCCGGACAAGGGTCTACCGGGACACTGAAGCTTTCTTT. This codes for CASSTRTRVYRDTEAFF.

This clone turned up a few times. The genes are TRBV6-6 and TRBJ2-7, with D possibly being TRBD2 (6 bases). The CDR3 length is 16 residues. V was cut by 2 bases and J by 6 bases, with 20 bases left in between. Germline-derived CDR1 and CDR2 are MNHNY and SVGAGI (reference sequence). The CDR3 sequence: CASSYRGGLSGAEQYF. Here the CDR3 DNA reads TGTGCCAGCAGTTACAGGGGCGGTCTATCGGGAGCCGAGCAGTACTTC.

The genes are TRBV28 and TRBJ2-3, with 7 bases lining up with TRBD2. The CDR3 is 16 amino acids. The V gene end was trimmed by 3 bases and the J gene end by 2 bases; junction bases not matched to a gene: 8. Germline lookup yields CDR1 MDHEN and CDR2 SYDVKM. CDR3 in amino acids: CASSLGKRGYTDTQYF. The CDR3, as DNA: TGTGCCAGCAGTTTGGGGAAGCGGGGATACACAGATACGCAGTATTTT.

In regard to this clone: The junction shows a germline mismatch at one end, possibly a read error. This rearrangement joins TRBV7-9 to TRBJ2-5; 7 bases agree with TRBD1. Germline CDR1 and CDR2: SEHNR and FQNEAQ (reference sequence). CDR3 length: 15 amino acids. The CDR3 DNA follows: TGTGCCAGCGGCTTATTGCACAGGGGCCAAGAGACCCAGTACTTC. Protein: CASGLLHRGQETQYF.

This clone was counted a single time. Mismatch with germline at one junction end may stem from a read error. The chain employs TRBV20-1 and TRBJ2-1; D ambiguous. Germline-derived CDR1 and CDR2 are DFQATT and SNEGSKA (reference sequence). The CDR3 spans 13 residues. CDR3 sequence: CSASDERRDEHFF. The CDR3 region has the DNA TGCAGTGCTAGCGACGAAAGGCGCGATGAGCATTTCTTC.

This clone was detected many times. The gene calls are TRBV18 and TRBJ2-4; D unresolved. Germline-derived CDR1 and CDR2 are KGHSH and LQKENI. The V end lost 0 bases, the J end lost 1 base, and 1 base lay between the germline ends. This CDR3 has 13 amino acids. The CDR3 reads CASSPPAKNIQYF. The CDR3 DNA reads as TGTGCCAGCTCACCACCGGCCAAAAACATTCAGTACTTC.

This clone was seen many times. A much more abundant neighbour one base away suggests this may be a read error. The gene calls are TRBV24-1 and TRBJ2-7, with D possibly matching TRBD1 (5 bases). Germline lookup yields CDR1 KGHDR and CDR2 SFDVKD. There are 12 residues in the CDR3. Trimming removed 3 bases at V and 6 bases at J, with 8 bases between. DNA for the CDR3: TGTGCCACCAGTGATACAGGCTTCGAGCAGTACTTC. Protein: CATSDTGFEQYF.

The sample holds many counts of this clone. The chain's CDR3 is CASSRDRDTQYF. CDR3 nucleotides: TGTGCCAGCAGCCGCGACCGAGATACGCAGTATTTT. V usage is TRBV3-1 and J usage is TRBJ2-3; D not certain. The CDR3 is 12 amino acids. Trimming removed 4 bases at V and 5 bases at J, with 7 bases between. The germline V gene has CDR1 LGHDT and CDR2 YNNKEL (reference sequence).

This clone has only one observation. The chain carries TRBV30 and TRBJ1-5; D gene unclear. The germline V gene has CDR1 GTSNPN and CDR2 SVGIG (reference sequence). Between the trimmed V and J ends, which lost 1 base and 3 bases, there was a span of 4 bases. The CDR3 sequence is 12 residues long. DNA for the CDR3: TGTGCCTGGAGTGGAGCCAATCAGCCCCAGCATTTT. It is translated as CAWSGANQPQHF.

This clone was counted many times. This may be a read error: a much more frequent sequence differs by one nucleotide. V usage is TRBV28 and J usage is TRBJ2-2; 7 nucleotides line up with TRBD2. The CDR3 contains 13 residues. Germline V lookup: CDR1 MDHEN, CDR2 SYDVKM. The junction had 4 bases not matched to a gene; V was cut back by 7 bases and J by 5 bases. CDR3: CASKKLATGELFF. The CDR3 DNA reads TGTGCCAGCAAAAAACTAGCGACCGGGGAGCTGTTTTTT.

By its share, this clone is medium-sized (0.01 to 0.1%). The chain combines TRBV5-1 with TRBJ1-2; 7 positions agree with TRBD1. The junction had 2 bases not matched to a gene; V was cut back by 0 bases and J by 0 bases. CDR1 is SGHRS, CDR2 YFSETQ, per germline. This CDR3 region has 15 residues. In DNA form, the CDR3 reads TGCGCCAGCAGCTTGGCCGGGACAGCTAACTATGGCTACACCTTC. Translation: CASSLAGTANYGYTF. Drawing the rest from reference TRBV5-1 and TRBJ1-2, the complete variable domain is KAGVTQTPRYLIKTRGQQVTLSCSPISGHRSVSWYQQTPGQGLQFLFEYFSETQRNKGNFPGRFSGRQFSNSRSEMNVSTLELGDSALYLCASSLAGTANYGYTFGSGTRLTVV.

By share, this clone ranks as medium-sized. The chain recombines TRBV4-1 with TRBJ2-7, with 8 bases identical to TRBD2. The CDR3 has 16 residues. V was pared by 0 bases and J by 3 bases, with 7 bases of the junction left unmatched. Germline CDR1 MGHRA, CDR2 YSYEKL. DNA of the CDR3: TGCGCCAGCAGCCAAGATGCGGCGGGAGGTCTCTACGAGCAGTACTTC. Amino acid sequence: CASSQDAAGGLYEQYF.

The rearrangement joins TRBV9 to TRBJ2-1, with TRBD2 matching 13 bases. The CDR3 has 15 residues. Germline V CDR1 and CDR2: SGDLS, YYNGEE. V gave up 4 bases and J gave up 12 bases; unmatched junction bases: 10. This chain's CDR3 is CASSRTGTSGVSQFF. In DNA, the CDR3 is TGTGCCAGCAGCCGAACTGGGACTAGCGGGGTTTCGCAGTTCTTC.

This clone was counted ten times or more. The genes are TRBV19 and TRBJ2-7, with D tentatively TRBD2 (5 bases). Germline loops: CDR1 LNHDA, CDR2 SQIVND (reference sequence). The CDR3 sequence is 14 residues long. V shed 5 bases and J shed 1 base, with 12 bases lying between them. The CDR3 protein is CASSRGLQSYEQYF. The CDR3 DNA reads as TGTGCCAGTAGTCGCGGGTTGCAATCCTACGAGCAGTACTTC.

Comments on this clone: The junction departs from germline at one end; a sequencing error may be responsible. The chain recombines TRBV9 with TRBJ1-2; D is unresolved. This CDR3 region has 15 residues. Per germline, CDR1 SGDLS and CDR2 YYNGEE. This chain's CDR3 is CAGSVGGFGAYGYTF. CDR3 nucleotide sequence: TGTGCCGGCAGCGTAGGAGGGTTCGGAGCCTATGGCTACACCTTC.

This clone was recorded a few times. A read error may produce the germline difference seen at one junction end. This chain uses TRBV3-1 with TRBJ2-7; 7 positions agree with TRBD2. The CDR3 sequence is 13 residues long. From germline, CDR1 is LGHDT and CDR2 YNNKEL (reference sequence). The CDR3 region is CASSLGTKYDQYF. CDR3 coding DNA: TGTGCCAGCAGCTTGGGGACTAAATACGATCAGTACTTC.

This clone was seen a handful of times. The rearrangement uses TRBV30 and TRBJ1-2, with D unclear. CDR1 and CDR2 (germline): GTSNPN, SVGIG (reference sequence). There are 11 residues in the CDR3. The V end was cut by 7 bases, the J end by 6 bases, with 12 bases between. The CDR3 region is CAFGRANGYTF. CDR3 DNA sequence: TGTGCCTTCGGACGGGCGAATGGCTACACCTTC.

This clone has a handful of counts. The chain employs TRBV24-1 and TRBJ2-7; D could derive from TRBD1 or TRBD2 (5 bases each). The length of the CDR3 is 14 residues. CDR1 KGHDR and CDR2 SFDVKD come from the germline V gene. The V gene lost 2 bases and the J gene lost 2 bases, with 9 bases spanning the gap. The CDR3 here is CATSDSGQTYEQYF. The CDR3 DNA sequence: TGTGCCACCAGTGATTCGGGGCAGACCTACGAGCAGTACTTC.

The chain is built from TRBV30 and TRBJ2-1; a possible D gene is TRBD1 (7 bases). Germline V gives CDR1 GTSNPN, CDR2 SVGIG (reference sequence). Trimming left V 4 bases short and J 6 bases short, with 16 bases between. There are 14 residues in the CDR3. CDR3 DNA sequence: TGTGCCTGGATGAATGCGGGACAGCGCAATGAGCAGTTCTTC. The encoded protein is CAWMNAGQRNEQFF. Full variable domain (rest looked up from reference TRBV30 and TRBJ2-1): SQTIHQWPATLVQPVGSPLSLECTVEGTSNPNLYWYRQAAGRGLQLLFYSVGIGQISSEVPQNLSASRPQDRQFILSSKKLLLSDSGFYLCAWMNAGQRNEQFFGPGTRLTVL.

This clone was picked up many times. This chain joins TRBV20-1 and TRBJ2-3; D remains ambiguous. The CDR3 spans 12 residues. Germline V CDR1 and CDR2: DFQATT, SNEGSKA (reference sequence). V was shortened by 5 bases and J by 3 bases, with 9 bases between the two germline ends. CDR3 in amino acids: CSALPHTDTQYF. The CDR3 DNA sequence: TGCAGTGCTCTCCCCCATACAGATACGCAGTATTTT.

The chain recombines TRBV28 with TRBJ2-7; TRBD2 might be the D (6 bases). Trimming pared 6 bases from V and 5 bases from J, leaving 23 bases between. The CDR3 extends over 16 amino acids. Germline-derived CDR1 and CDR2 are MDHEN and SYDVKM. CDR3 nucleotides: TGTGCCAGCAGCCCATCACGGGCAGCGGAGGGGAACGAGCAGTACTTC. Its translation: CASSPSRAAEGNEQYF.

V is TRBV6-2 or TRBV6-3 and J is TRBJ1-1; D not certain. CDR1 is MNHEY, CDR2 SVGEGT, per germline. V gave up 0 bases and J gave up 13 bases, with 18 bases separating them. The CDR3 has 14 residues. The CDR3 spells CASSYSATGTGDFF. In DNA, the CDR3 is TGTGCCAGCAGTTACTCGGCCACGGGCACTGGAGATTTCTTT.